A selection of T cell receptor beta chains follows, all from one sample in a study of CD4+ T cells in melanoma. The repertoire was sequenced with immunoSEQ multiplex PCR; TCRdb's copy has only in-frame clones and lacks some. Found here are about 14,000 clones, about 83% of them singletons; the top ten hold 16%. The sample was cells from a culture (not recorded whether cultured in vitro). These receptors were taken from a human donor with melanoma. Both conserved end residues are part of each CDR3. Each record gives: clone size, D gene, J gene, V gene, CDR3 length, CDR3 DNA, CDR3 protein. A D gene is named only where the DNA matches it firmly. Clone sizes are given selectively: once, few, many, or a class where the clone is expanded.

>-|-|TRBJ2-7|TRBV2|14
TGTGCCAGCAGTGAATTGGAAAACTCCTACGAGCAGTACTTC
CASSELENSYEQYF
>once|-|TRBJ1-2|TRBV19|15
TGTGCCAGTAGTATAGCGGCCAGGGGAAACTATGGCTACACCTTC
CASSIAARGNYGYTF
>-|TRBD1|TRBJ1-1|TRBV5-1|14
TGCGCCAGCAGCCGAGGGACAGGGGAAACTGAAGCTTTCTTT
CASSRGTGETEAFF
>-|-|TRBJ2-3|TRBV5-1|16
TGCGCCAGCAGCTTGGATCAGATAGCTAGCACAGATACGCAGTATTTT
CASSLDQIASTDTQYF
>once|-|TRBJ1-6|TRBV5-1|14
TGCGCCACCAAGAAGGCAGGCGATAATTCACCCCTCCACTTT
CATKKAGDNSPLHF
>-|-|TRBJ1-2|TRBV18|14
TGTGCCAGCTCACCACCTTCGTCAGACTATGGCTACACCTTC
CASSPPSSDYGYTF
>-|-|TRBJ1-1|TRBV29-1|15
TGCAGCGTTATCCCAGGGAATTTGGGGAGTACTGAAGCTTTCTTT
CSVIPGNLGSTEAFF
>medium-sized|TRBD1|TRBJ2-5|TRBV5-1|14
TGCGCCAGCAGGCAAGGGGGCCCCAGGGAGACCCAGTACTTC
CASRQGGPRETQYF
>-|TRBD1|TRBJ2-2|TRBV5-4|15
TGTGCCAGCAGCTTTACAGGGGTCTACACCGGGGAGCTGTTTTTT
CASSFTGVYTGELFF
>few|TRBD1|TRBJ1-5|TRBV19|14
TGTGCCTCGACTCTCAGGGGGGTCGGCCAGCCCCAGCATTTT
CASTLRGVGQPQHF
>-|-|TRBJ2-2|TRBV10-3|13
TGTGCCATCGGCCGGGGGAACACCGGGGAGCTGTTTTTT
CAIGRGNTGELFF
>-|-|TRBJ2-1|TRBV11-2|16
TGTGCCAGCAGCTTTGAGCTAGGCCCCGGGTTCCGTGAGCAGTTCTTC
CASSFELGPGFREQFF
>-|-|TRBJ1-6|TRBV7-2|14
TGTGCCAGCAGCTTAGTAGGGCGCAATTCACCCCTCCACTTT
CASSLVGRNSPLHF
>-|TRBD1|TRBJ2-6|TRBV5-5|17
TGTGCCAGCACCCCACAGGGGGCCTCCTCTGGGGCCAACGTCCTGACTTTC
CASTPQGASSGANVLTF
>-|TRBD1|TRBJ1-1|TRBV2|14
TGTGCCAGCAGTCGACAGGGGGCCAACACTGAAGCTTTCTTT
CASSRQGANTEAFF
>-|-|TRBJ2-2|TRBV15|15
TGTGCCACCAGCAGAGGTGGGGGTGTCACCGGGGAGCTGTTTTTT
CATSRGGGVTGELFF
>-|TRBD2|TRBJ2-6|TRBV5-4|19
TGTGCCAGCGGCGCGCCCGGGAGGCAGGCGACCTCTGGGGCCAACGTCCTGACTTTC
CASGAPGRQATSGANVLTF
>-|-|TRBJ1-1|TRBV7-9|14
TGTGCCAGCAGCTTAGAGGGGGGCATCACTGAAGCTTTCTTT
CASSLEGGITEAFF
>once|-|TRBJ2-2|TRBV11-3|15
TGTGCCAGCAGCTTCCCGGGGGCGAGCACCGGGGAGCTGTTTTTT
CASSFPGASTGELFF
>-|-|TRBJ1-2|TRBV30|15
TGTGCCTGGAGTCACTCAGGGCATCGCTTTAGGGGCTACACCTTC
CAWSHSGHRFRGYTF
>-|-|TRBJ2-7|TRBV11-2|13
TGTGCCAGCAGGAAAGACAGGAACTACGAGCAGTACTTC
CASRKDRNYEQYF
>-|-|TRBJ2-7|TRBV2|13
TGTGCCAGCAGCCAACAGGGTTACTACGAGCAGTACTTC
CASSQQGYYEQYF
>-|-|TRBJ2-3|TRBV21-1|13
TGTGCCAGCCTTGAGGGCGGCACAGATACGCAGTATTTT
CASLEGGTDTQYF
>-|-|TRBJ1-2|TRBV5-4|14
TGTGCCAGCAGCTTGGTCGGGTTCGAGAGCGGCTACACCTTC
CASSLVGFESGYTF
>-|TRBD1|TRBJ2-1|TRBV27|15
TGTGCCAGCAGTTTTCGACAGGGGTCCTACAATGAGCAGTTCTTC
CASSFRQGSYNEQFF
>-|TRBD1|TRBJ2-7|TRBV11-3|13
TGTGCCAGCAGCCTCAGACAGGGCTACGAGCAGTACTTC
CASSLRQGYEQYF
>-|TRBD1|TRBJ1-6|TRBV2|17
TGTGCCAGCAGTTTAAGCTACAGGGGGCGCGTAAATTCACCCCTCCACTTT
CASSLSYRGRVNSPLHF
>few|-|TRBJ1-5|TRBV5-7|16
TGTGCCAGCAGCTCCCCCCTTGCTCGTAGAAATCAGCCCCAGCATTTT
CASSSPLARRNQPQHF
>-|-|TRBJ2-5|TRBV5-1|14
TGCGCCAGCAGCTATCAGGGTAACCAAGAGACCCAGTACTTC
CASSYQGNQETQYF
>-|TRBD2|TRBJ2-3|TRBV10-3|16
TGTGCCATCGGGACTAGCGGGGGGGCCATCGCAGATACGCAGTATTTT
CAIGTSGGAIADTQYF
>once|-|TRBJ1-2|TRBV5-4|14
TGTGCCAGCAGCTTCCAGAAAGATGTATCCCACTACACCTTC
CASSFQKDVSHYTF
>-|-|TRBJ1-5|TRBV30|14
TGTGCCTGGAGTCTAGGGGCTGGCAATCAGCCCCAGCATTTT
CAWSLGAGNQPQHF
>once|TRBD2|TRBJ2-3|TRBV7-2|18
TGTGCCAGCAGCACCTTCCCCTTGCTAGCGGGGGGGCGTGATACGCAGTATTTT
CASSTFPLLAGGRDTQYF
>few|-|TRBJ2-1|TRBV5-1|14
TGCGCCAGCAGCTTGGGACCGGGGGAGGTTGAGCAGTTCTTC
CASSLGPGEVEQFF
>-|TRBD1|TRBJ1-1|TRBV18|14
TGTGCCAGCTCACCAACAGGGGGGAACACTGAAGCTTTCTTT
CASSPTGGNTEAFF
>-|-|TRBJ2-7|TRBV19|13
TGTGCCAGTAGTTCCACCCCAGTCCACGAGCAGTACTTC
CASSSTPVHEQYF
>once|-|TRBJ2-1|TRBV7-2|13
TGTGCCAGCAGCCCCCCGACGCGCAATGAGCAGTTCTTC
CASSPPTRNEQFF
>-|TRBD1|TRBJ1-1|TRBV4-1|17
TGCGCCAGCAGCCAAGAGGAGTTTAGGACAGGGCCCTTGAGAGCTTTCTTT
CASSQEEFRTGPLRAFF
>-|TRBD1|TRBJ2-6|TRBV30|18
TGTGCCTGGAAGCGGTTTCGGACAGGACCCTCTGGGGCCAACGTCCTGACTTTC
CAWKRFRTGPSGANVLTF
>-|TRBD1|TRBJ1-2|TRBV28|14
TGTGCCAGCAGTCCGACAGGGGGCGCGGGTGGCTACACCTTC
CASSPTGGAGGYTF
>-|-|TRBJ1-1|TRBV18|14
TGTGCCAGCTCTATCTCCAGAGGCGGCACTGAAGCTTTCTTT
CASSISRGGTEAFF
>few|-|TRBJ2-1|TRBV5-1|16
TGCGCCAGCAGCCCCCGGGCTGGGAGCTCCTACAATGAGCAGTTCTTC
CASSPRAGSSYNEQFF
>-|TRBD1|TRBJ2-3|TRBV19|14
TGTGCCAGCCGGGACAGGGGTAGCACAGATACGCAGTATTTT
CASRDRGSTDTQYF
>-|TRBD1|TRBJ1-5|TRBV19|17
TGTGCCAGTAGTTCTACTCCGGGACAGGGAATCAATCAGCCCCAGCATTTT
CASSSTPGQGINQPQHF
>-|TRBD1|TRBJ1-6|TRBV5-4|15
TGTGCCAGCAGCTTCCGGACAGGGTCGGGTTCACCCCTCCACTTT
CASSFRTGSGSPLHF
>-|-|TRBJ2-7|TRBV6-1|15
TGTGCCAGCAGTTCCCCCAGGACGGCGCCCTACGAGCAGTACTTC
CASSSPRTAPYEQYF
>-|-|TRBJ1-5|TRBV9|14
TGTGCCAGCAGCGTAGGGGACACTAATCAGCCCCAGCATTTT
CASSVGDTNQPQHF
>-|-|TRBJ1-1|TRBV14|13
TGTGCCAGCAGCCAAGTCGCGGGAACTGGGGCTTTCTTT
CASSQVAGTGAFF
>-|TRBD1|TRBJ1-4|TRBV15|17
TGTGCCACCAGAGGGGACAGGGAGACCACGTATAATGAAAAACTGTTTTTT
CATRGDRETTYNEKLFF
>-|TRBD1|TRBJ1-2|TRBV9|15
TGTGCCAGCAGCCCCCGGACAGGGGGTGAGTATGGCTACACCTTC
CASSPRTGGEYGYTF
>-|TRBD1|TRBJ2-1|TRBV15|16
TGTGCCACCAGCAGAGGATCCCGGGACAGGGTTAATGAGCAGTTCTTC
CATSRGSRDRVNEQFF
>-|TRBD1|TRBJ1-1|TRBV29-1|15
TGCAGCGTTGGGGGGAGGGCAGGGGGAGGCACTGAAGCTTTCTTT
CSVGGRAGGGTEAFF
>-|-|TRBJ1-1|TRBV27|14
TGTGCCAGCAGTTTATTCAGGGGCCGTACTGAAGCTTTCTTT
CASSLFRGRTEAFF
>-|-|TRBJ1-5|TRBV30|12
TGTGCCTGGAGTTCGGGCAATCAGCCCCAGCATTTT
CAWSSGNQPQHF
>-|TRBD1|TRBJ1-3|TRBV6-1|15
TGTGCCAGCACTAAGACAGGGGTCTCTGGAAACACCATATATTTT
CASTKTGVSGNTIYF